This T cell receptor (beta chain) was profiled in a study of blood T cells in healthy people across ages. Study observations and caveats: Expanded clonotype changes were possibly confounded by unknown donor CMV status.

This clonotype was detected many times. The antigen remains unidentified. Primed by a sample-barcoded 5' primer and a J-beta primer mix, a second PCR proceeded for about 6 to 12 cycles. The yield of each sample was at least 2.5 million CDR3-containing paired-end reads. Each CDR3 protein gets one entry after TCRdb re-called the 5' RACE reads with MiXCR. The sample carries hundreds of thousands of distinct CDR3 sequences, around 24% recorded once. These data also formed part of another study, on T cells of mothers and their children. That source notes: Related pairs of mothers and children showed slightly higher, non-significant overlap versus unrelated pairs.

This sequence was found in a boy between 10 and 17 years old in good health. Specimen: blood.

The CDR3 bases are TGCAGCGTCGACGTCGGGTCGGGTGAGCAGTTCTTC. Its protein product is CSVDVGSGEQFF. V gene TRBV29-1 combines with J gene TRBJ2-5; no clear D gene. TRBJ2-1 explains the end of the DNA better; the J call may be wrong. Germline V gives CDR1 SQVTM, CDR2 ANQGSEA. CDR3 length: 12 amino acids.